Each of the 19 T cell receptor beta chains below was sequenced from the same sample in a study of blood T cells in healthy people across ages. PCR was performed a second time for about 6 to 12 cycles using a sample-barcoded 5' primer and a J-beta primer mix. One entry per CDR3 protein results from TCRdb running MiXCR on the 5' RACE reads. The table includes some 320,000 distinct CDR3 sequences, 27% detected once. Sequenced sample: blood. These receptors all come from a woman between 70 and 85 years old in good health.

In this sample, this clonotype turned up a few times. The chain links TRBV6-6 to TRBJ2-7; D unclear. This CDR3 is 14 amino acids long. V lost 2 bases and J lost 7, with 15 bases in between. Per germline, CDR1 MNHNY and CDR2 SVGAGI (reference sequence). The CDR3 is CASSYRSSSDEQYF. In nucleotides, the CDR3 is TGTGCCAGCAGTTACAGGAGTTCGAGCGATGAGCAGTACTTC.

The gene calls are TRBV4-3 and TRBJ1-1; D is undetermined. The CDR3 has 16 amino acids. Between the trimmed V and J ends, which lost 0 bases and 0 bases, there was a span of 11 bases. The germline CDR1 and CDR2 sequences are LGHNA and YSLEER. CDR3 protein: CASSQDYTEMNTEAFF. The CDR3 DNA is TGCGCCAGCAGCCAAGATTATACAGAGATGAACACTGAAGCTTTCTTT.

This clonotype was counted between two and nine times. V is TRBV18 and J is TRBJ1-5; 9 bases are a match to TRBD1. The CDR3 is 17 amino acids. J was trimmed by 6 bases and V by 3 bases; bases with no gene match: 12. Germline CDR1 KGHSH, CDR2 LQKENI. In nucleotides, the CDR3 is TGTGCCAGCTCACCGATAAGTTGGGACAGGGAGATTCAGCCCCAGCATTTT. Protein sequence: CASSPISWDREIQPQHF.

This chain joins TRBV3-1 and TRBJ2-5; D remains unclear. The V gene's germline CDR1 is LGHDT and CDR2 YNNKEL (reference sequence). The germline V and J ends were trimmed by 4 bases and 0 bases, with 9 bases remaining between them. The CDR3 runs 14 residues. The CDR3 is CASSRWTDQETQYF. The CDR3 DNA follows: TGTGCCAGCAGCCGCTGGACGGACCAAGAGACCCAGTACTTC.

This clonotype has at least ten counts. Relative to the germline gene, one junction end is altered; a read error may explain this. The gene calls are TRBV9 and TRBJ2-2, with 7 bases matching TRBD2. CDR1 and CDR2 (germline): SGDLS, YYNGEE. The CDR3 runs 16 residues. CDR3 coding DNA: TGTGCCAGCAGCGTAGACGCGGGAGCGAAGACCGGGGAGCTGTTTTTT. It encodes CASSVDAGAKTGELFF.

As for this clonotype: A clone one base away is much larger, so this may be a read error. This chain joins TRBV4-1 and TRBJ1-3; maybe TRBD1 (5 bases). Germline V gives CDR1 MGHRA, CDR2 YSYEKL. This CDR3 region has 12 residues. CDR3 protein: CASSPPTGDPNF. The CDR3 nucleotides read TGCGCCAGCAGCCCTCCCACCGGGGACCCAAATTTT.

This clonotype was found a few times. This chain connects TRBV20-1 to TRBJ2-3; 8 bases agree with TRBD1. In germline, CDR1 is DFQATT, CDR2 SNEGSKA (reference sequence). The junction had 15 bases not matched to a gene; V was cut back by 8 bases and J by 2 bases. This CDR3 spans 16 amino acids. The CDR3 DNA is TGCAGTACCCGGGACAGGATTCGGTTGTCCACAGATACGCAGTATTTT. This codes for CSTRDRIRLSTDTQYF.

The rearrangement joins TRBV6-6 to TRBJ1-2, with TRBD1 identical over 7 bases. Trimming took 6 bases from V and 8 from J; bases not matched to a gene: 12. The CDR3 length is 14 residues. Germline CDR1 and CDR2: MNHNY and SVGAGI (reference sequence). CDR3 sequence: CASSGTEWIGGYTF. The CDR3 DNA reads as TGTGCCAGCAGCGGGACAGAGTGGATCGGCGGCTACACCTTC.

The gene calls are TRBV29-1 and TRBJ1-2, with TRBD1 identical over 7 bases. The CDR3 consists of 14 residues. Germline assignment: CDR1 SQVTM and CDR2 ANQGSEA. The V gene end was trimmed by 4 bases and the J gene end by 6 bases; junction bases not matched to a gene: 11. The CDR3 DNA is TGCAGCGTTGGAGGGCGTCAGGGGGTTAATGGCTACACCTTC. Protein: CSVGGRQGVNGYTF.

The V and J genes are TRBV4-1 and TRBJ2-4; TRBD2 aligns across 10 bases. V lost 3 bases, J lost 8 bases, and 19 bases stayed unmatched. Germline values: CDR1 MGHRA, CDR2 YSYEKL. This CDR3 contains 19 residues. CDR3 sequence reads: CASSQQRGALAGREDIQYF. DNA for the CDR3: TGCGCCAGCAGCCAGCAACGGGGGGCACTAGCGGGAAGGGAGGACATTCAGTACTTC.

As DNA, the CDR3 is TGTGCCAGCTCACCACAGGGGATGGTCTACGAGCAGTACTTC. Translated: CASSPQGMVYEQYF. The rearrangement uses TRBV18 and TRBJ2-7; tentatively, D is TRBD1 (5 bases). Trimming removed 1 base at V and 3 bases at J, with 10 bases between. From germline, CDR1 is KGHSH and CDR2 LQKENI. The length of the CDR3 is 14 residues. Supplemented by reference TRBV18 and TRBJ2-7, the full variable domain reads NAGVMQNPRHLVRRRGQEARLRCSPMKGHSHVYWYRQLPEEGLKFMVYLQKENIIDESGMPKERFSAEFPKEGPSILRIQQVVRGDSAAYFCASSPQGMVYEQYFGPGTRLTVT.

This clonotype was counted ten times or more. The chain links TRBV20-1 to TRBJ1-5; TRBD1 matches 9 bases. The ends lost 0 bases at V and 7 bases at J; junction bases unmatched: 7. This CDR3 spans 15 amino acids. Germline CDR1 and CDR2: DFQATT and SNEGSKA (reference sequence). The CDR3 region is CSARDPGTGTQPQHF. The CDR3 DNA follows: TGCAGTGCTAGAGATCCCGGGACAGGGACCCAGCCCCAGCATTTT.

This clonotype came up a few times. The chain has TRBV12-5 and TRBJ1-1; 7 positions match TRBD1. The germline CDR1 and CDR2 sequences are LGHNT and FRNRAP. The CDR3 contains 14 residues. The CDR3 nucleotides are TGTGCCACCTCGTTAGGGACAGAGTCCACTGAAGCTTTCTTT. It encodes CATSLGTESTEAFF.

V and J are TRBV20-1 and TRBJ2-3; 11 nucleotides line up with TRBD2. The ends lost 6 bases at V and 4 bases at J; junction bases unmatched: 9. The CDR3 totals 15 residues. The germline CDR1 and CDR2 sequences are DFQATT and SNEGSKA (reference sequence). The CDR3 nucleotides read TGCAGTGCCCGAGTACTAGCGGGAGATTCAGATACGCAGTATTTT. This sequence encodes CSARVLAGDSDTQYF.

The CDR3 loop reads CASSQDGSWVYEQYF. In DNA, the CDR3 is TGTGCCAGCAGCCAAGACGGGAGCTGGGTATACGAGCAGTACTTC. The chain joins TRBV3-1 to TRBJ2-7; tentatively, D is TRBD2 (6 bases). Trimming left V 0 bases short and J 4 bases short, with 13 bases between. CDR1 is LGHDT and CDR2 is YNNKEL in the germline V gene (reference sequence). The CDR3 sequence is 15 residues long.

J is TRBJ2-1 and V is TRBV9, with 12 positions matching TRBD2. CDR1 and CDR2 (germline): SGDLS, YYNGEE. The J segment lost 15 bases and the V segment lost 0 bases, leaving 10 bases of the junction unmatched. The CDR3 spans 15 residues. In DNA form, the CDR3 reads TGTGCCAGCAGCGTAGATGCCAGACTAGCGGGAGAAAGGTTCTTC. This encodes CASSVDARLAGERFF.

This sequence joins TRBV20-1 and TRBJ1-2; D call uncertain. The CDR3 is made up of 12 amino acids. The V gene's germline CDR1 is DFQATT and CDR2 SNEGSKA (reference sequence). V gave up 5 bases and J gave up 7 bases, with 14 bases separating them. The CDR3 loop is CSAPAPASGYTF. The DNA of the CDR3 is TGCAGTGCTCCCGCCCCGGCGAGTGGCTACACCTTC.

This chain uses TRBV20-1 with TRBJ1-5, with 7 bases that match TRBD1. Unmatched junction bases numbered 9, after V lost 1 base and J lost 6 bases. Germline lookup yields CDR1 DFQATT and CDR2 SNEGSKA (reference sequence). The CDR3 extends over 15 amino acids. The CDR3 DNA reads as TGCAGTGCTAGAGGGGAGGGGGCTATAAGTCAGCCCCAGCATTTT. Translation: CSARGEGAISQPQHF.

This chain connects TRBV6-1 to TRBJ2-5, with 9 bases identical to TRBD1. The closer fit of TRBJ2-1 to the DNA end suggests the J call may be wrong. CDR1 is MNHNS and CDR2 is SASEGT in the germline V gene. The CDR3 runs 16 residues. Here the CDR3 DNA reads TGTGCCAGCAGCCGAACCCTTAATTCGGGACAGGGTGAGCAGTTCTTC. It translates to CASSRTLNSGQGEQFF.